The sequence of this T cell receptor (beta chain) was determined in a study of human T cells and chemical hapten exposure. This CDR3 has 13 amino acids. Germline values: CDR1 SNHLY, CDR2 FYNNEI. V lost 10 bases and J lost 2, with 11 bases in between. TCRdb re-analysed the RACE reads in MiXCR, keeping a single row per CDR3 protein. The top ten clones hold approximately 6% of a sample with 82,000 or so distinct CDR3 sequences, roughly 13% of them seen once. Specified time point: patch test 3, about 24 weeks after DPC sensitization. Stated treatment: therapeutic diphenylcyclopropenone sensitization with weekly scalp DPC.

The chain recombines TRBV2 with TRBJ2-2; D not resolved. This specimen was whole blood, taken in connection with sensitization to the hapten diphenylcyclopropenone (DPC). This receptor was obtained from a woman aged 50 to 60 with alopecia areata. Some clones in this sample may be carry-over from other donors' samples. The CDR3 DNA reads TGTGCCATCCCCTGGAAAAACACCGGGGAGCTGTTTTTT. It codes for CAIPWKNTGELFF.